This TCR beta chain is from a study of beta chain features in type 1 diabetes. Overall study results and limits: Sampled from patients, naive, central memory and Treg TCRB repertoires appeared more similar than those sampled from healthy donors. Across all four CD4+ subsets, people with type 1 diabetes showed modestly shorter TCRB CDR3s. Highly expressing activated T cells could be over-counted with a cDNA template.

This CDR3 spans 15 amino acids. Trimming removed 5 bases from V and 4 bases from J, with 16 bases in between. Germline CDR1 is LNHDA and CDR2 is SQIVND (reference sequence). Reverse transcription of all isolated RNA meant that expressed TCRB transcripts were sequenced. Sequencing was performed with immunoSEQ multiplex PCR; in TCRdb, only in-frame clones are kept and a portion is missing. Of more than 300,000 clones listed, approximately 10% are singletons. This clone has more than one count but fewer than ten. No antigen is known for it. Per donor, one heparinised blood draw averaged around 110 mL. Via CD45RO/CCR7/CD25/CD127/CD95/CD27, cells of the CD4+ naive, central memory, regulatory and stem cell-like memory subsets were sorted.

What was sequenced was central memory CD4+ T cells from blood. The chain has TRBV19 and TRBJ2-3; D tentatively fits TRBD1 or TRBD2 (5 bases each). The sequence derives from a man aged 25 to 40 with type 1 diabetes. Written as DNA, the CDR3 is TGTGCCAGTAGTCCCGGGGATAAGGGGCCAGATACGCAGTATTTT. This sequence encodes CASSPGDKGPDTQYF.